The clone carrying this T cell receptor beta chain was detected ten times or more. What it binds is not known. This entry belongs to a study of HIV-infected patients and healthy controls. Regarding the study as a whole: The study did not determine the donors' HLA types. Only sixteen HIV-infected individuals were processed, a major limit on how widely findings apply.

Roughly three months, about 14 weeks, into antiretroviral therapy, follow-up blood was collected. Whole blood was used without fractionation, so all unsorted peripheral T cells were included. The germline gives CDR1 KGHDR, CDR2 SFDVKD. Trimming shortened V by 4 bases and J by 12 bases, and 9 bases separated the two germline ends. The CDR3 sequence is 11 residues long. About 500 ng RNA was reverse transcribed with alpha and beta constant-region primers. Using multiplexing indices, alpha and beta chain libraries were generated apart by chain-specific third strand synthesis. TCRdb processed the 5' RACE reads anew with MiXCR; each CDR3 protein has one entry. Of around 20,000 distinct CDR3 sequences in the sample, 8.5% to 9% were seen once.

The receptor's source is an adult with HIV infection. The chain carries TRBV24-1 and TRBJ2-1; D remains unclear. The source was blood, collected during antiretroviral therapy. CDR3 in DNA: TGTGCCACCAGTGAGGGTTGGTGGCAGTTCTTC. This codes for CATSEGWWQFF.